This paragraph covers one T cell receptor (beta chain) sequence. The data stem from a study of blood T cell repertoires in COVID-19. Study background: The study drew acute and convalescent COVID-19 samples from the United States, Italy and Spain. The cDNA or gDNA used as material had been derived from T cells, B-cell-depleted T cells, or PBMCs.

Per the original data handling: Using reference gene primer amplification, nucleated cell counts were estimated. Profiling relied on immunoSEQ multiplex PCR, and the TCRdb table lists in-frame clones only, not all of them. The V and J calls and clone size come from that table; D and trimming were worked out from the DNA. Counted here are roughly 57,000 clones, more than 80% occurring once; the ten biggest clones make up around 20%. Trimming removed 2 bases at V and 8 bases at J, with 10 bases between. The V gene's germline CDR1 is SGDLS and CDR2 YYNGEE. This CDR3 comprises 12 residues. The V and J genes are TRBV9 and TRBJ1-2; D might be TRBD1 (5 bases). This receptor was identified in a human donor in a cohort sampled during active COVID-19. The sequencing input was peripheral blood. This chain's CDR3 is CASSVQGLGYTF. The CDR3 DNA follows: TGTGCCAGCAGCGTCCAGGGACTCGGCTACACCTTC.